The clone carrying this T cell receptor beta chain has a count of ten or more. TCRdb re-derived calls from the reads in MiXCR, one entry per CDR3 protein. The sample lists 150,000 to 200,000 distinct CDR3 sequences, approximately 15% occurring once. The data were obtained in a study of T cell repertoires in cytomegalovirus infection. Study as a whole: Indications came from public TCR beta signatures; they pointed to CMV infection and to a matching HLA type.

V shed 2 bases and J shed 1 base, with 5 bases lying between them. The CDR3 has 13 residues. The TCR originated in a human donor in good health (CMV status not recorded). Some clones in this sample may be carry-over from other donors' samples. The genes are TRBV12-3 or TRBV12-4 and TRBJ1-2; D is uncertain. Source material: PBMCs. CDR3: CASSLPLNYGYTF. CDR3 nucleotide sequence: TGTGCCAGCAGTTTACCCCTTAACTATGGCTACACCTTC.